The entry below gives a single T cell receptor (beta chain) sequence along with its context. The sample comes from a study of T cells in Graves' hyperthyroidism and ophthalmopathy. Regions amplified from RNA transcripts were the TCR beta CDR3 regions. The HTBI primer set drove a first-round RT-PCR of the TCR CDR3. TCRdb independently ran MiXCR on the multiplex PCR reads; one entry per CDR3 protein. This table holds some 250,000 distinct CDR3 sequences, less than 15% found once. Each diagnosis was grounded in clinical symptoms, serum thyroxine and TRAb, thyroid ultrasound, and orbital computed tomography. Germline CDR1 SGHTA, CDR2 FQGTGA. The V and J ends lost 3 bases and 4 bases, in that order; junction bases with no gene match: 3. The CDR3 runs 15 residues.

The V and J genes are TRBV7-3 and TRBJ2-2, with 9 positions matching TRBD1. This sequence was found in a woman aged 40 to 50 with Graves' hyperthyroidism that later progressed to Graves' ophthalmopathy. Sequencing used blood. The CDR3 DNA reads TGTGCCAGCAGCTTGGGGACAGGGTCCACCGGGGAGCTGTTTTTT. It yields the protein CASSLGTGSTGELFF.